These 28 T cell receptor beta chains share one sample of origin, sequenced in a study of blood T cells in healthy people across ages (dated by TCRdb to 2015 to 2017). Library preparation was by 5' RACE. The sequencing machine was an Illumina HiSeq 2500. The second PCR ran for about 7 to 11 cycles and used a J-beta primer mix along with a sample-barcoded 5' primer. TCRdb cleaned the public reads at Q25 with fastp, built clones with MiXCR and kept in-frame beta chains. Each CDR3 protein gets just one entry, which takes the most common genes and DNA from the rows behind it. This sample comprises roughly 1,700,000 distinct CDR3 sequences, over 25% of them detected only once. Of the sample, roughly 8% falls within the top ten clones. Sequencing used blood. These receptors were taken from a woman in her twenties or thirties in good health.

The J gene is TRBJ2-7, the V gene TRBV3-1, with D possibly matching TRBD2 (6 bases). The CDR3 has 13 residues. Trimming removed 4 bases from V and 7 bases from J, with 14 bases in between. Germline CDR1 is LGHDT and CDR2 is YNNKEL (reference sequence). The CDR3 sequence: CASSLSRDSEQYF. CDR3 DNA: TGTGCCAGCAGCCTTTCCCGGGACTCGGAGCAGTACTTC.

The chain employs TRBV20-1 and TRBJ2-3; D is ambiguous. Trimming cost V 0 bases and J 14 bases, with 21 bases left between them. This CDR3 contains 14 residues. Germline V gene sequence: CDR1 DFQATT, CDR2 SNEGSKA (reference sequence). The CDR3 loop is CSARDKTSLKTLYF. The CDR3 region has the DNA TGCAGTGCTAGAGATAAGACCTCTCTGAAGACCCTGTATTTT.

The table lists this clonotype with many counts. V usage is TRBV20-1 and J usage is TRBJ2-5; D may match TRBD1 or TRBD2 (5 bases each). Germline-derived CDR1 and CDR2 are DFQATT and SNEGSKA (reference sequence). CDR3 size: 15 residues. The ends were cut back, 2 bases at V and 2 bases at J, with 15 bases in the middle. DNA for the CDR3: TGCAGTGCTAGATCGCTCGGGGCAGATCAAGAGACCCAGTACTTC. Translating gives CSARSLGADQETQYF.

This clonotype was seen ten or more times. J is TRBJ2-5 and V is TRBV11-1; 14 bases match TRBD2. CDR3 length: 17 amino acids. V shed 5 bases, J shed 5 bases, and the junction held 10 bases outside the gene matches. The germline V gene encodes CDR1 SGHAT and CDR2 FQDESV (reference sequence). CDR3 sequence (DNA): TGTGCCAGCAGCCTGACTAGCGGGGGGGCTGATTGGGAGACCCAGTACTTC. This translates into CASSLTSGGADWETQYF. Based on the CDR3 plus reference TRBV11-1 and TRBJ2-5, the full variable domain is EAEVAQSPRYKITEKSQAVAFWCDPISGHATLYWYRQILGQGPELLVQFQDESVVDDSQLPKDRFSAERLKGVDSTLKIQPAELGDSAMYLCASSLTSGGADWETQYFGPGTRLLVL.

J is TRBJ2-3 and V is TRBV12-3 or TRBV12-4; 14 bases align to TRBD2. The CDR3 contains 19 residues. The V segment lost 3 bases and the J segment 4 bases; nucleotides outside the gene matches: 12. The CDR3 region is CASSFTGLAGGYSPDTQYF. DNA for the CDR3: TGTGCCAGCAGTTTCACCGGACTAGCGGGGGGCTATAGCCCAGATACGCAGTATTTT.

The V gene is TRBV7-2, the J gene TRBJ2-1; 8 positions match TRBD2. The DNA end lines up better with TRBJ2-7; the J call may be wrong. The CDR3 is 17 residues long. Germline CDR1 and CDR2: SGHTA and FQGNSA. The CDR3 DNA is TGTGCCAGCAGTTTCCGACGCAGCGGGAGCTCCTACAATGAGCAGTACTTC. It specifies CASSFRRSGSSYNEQYF.

This clonotype was detected many times. This sequence joins TRBV5-1 and TRBJ2-7; the match to TRBD1 covers 7 bases. The ends lost 4 bases at V and 6 bases at J; junction bases unmatched: 7. The CDR3 is 13 residues long. Germline lookup yields CDR1 SGHRS and CDR2 YFSETQ. In nucleotides, the CDR3 is TGCGCCAGCAGCATCGGGACAGTAGGCGAGCAGTACTTC. It encodes CASSIGTVGEQYF.

In this sample, this clonotype turned up a few times. The gene calls are TRBV12-3 or TRBV12-4 and TRBJ2-7; D not resolved. The J call may not be correct, given that the DNA end is closer to TRBJ2-5. The CDR3 totals 13 residues. CDR3: CASSRRALGTQYF. DNA of the CDR3: TGTGCCAGCAGTCGTAGGGCCCTCGGGACCCAGTACTTC.

The sample holds a few counts of this clonotype. V gene TRBV5-1 combines with J gene TRBJ2-7; TRBD2 matches at 7 bases. The junction had 6 bases not matched to a gene; V was cut back by 2 bases and J by 4 bases. The CDR3 extends over 14 amino acids. Germline lookup yields CDR1 SGHRS and CDR2 YFSETQ. This CDR3 is CASSLFQRGYEQYF. The CDR3 DNA is TGCGCCAGCAGCTTATTCCAGCGGGGTTACGAGCAGTACTTC.

The gene calls are TRBV10-2 and TRBJ1-5; 9 bases fit TRBD1. Germline V gene sequence: CDR1 WSHSY, CDR2 SAAADI. J was trimmed by 6 bases and V by 8 bases; bases with no gene match: 5. The CDR3 contains 13 residues. CDR3 in amino acids: CASGTGKVQPQHF. CDR3 bases: TGCGCCAGCGGGACAGGGAAGGTTCAGCCCCAGCATTTT.

In its sample, this clonotype was seen many times. The chain couples TRBV27 to TRBJ2-1; tentatively, D is TRBD1 or TRBD2 (6 bases each). Germline assignment: CDR1 MNHEY and CDR2 SMNVEV (reference sequence). This CDR3 contains 13 residues. V lost 6 bases to trimming and J lost 7 bases, with 13 bases between them. The CDR3 sequence is CASRLSGANEQFF. CDR3 coding DNA: TGTGCCAGCAGGCTTTCGGGGGCTAATGAGCAGTTCTTC.

This clonotype was seen more than once but under ten times. The J gene is TRBJ1-3, the V gene TRBV9; unclear D gene. The V end was cut by 2 bases, the J end by 0 bases, with 6 bases between. The CDR3 is 14 residues long. Germline CDR1 and CDR2: SGDLS and YYNGEE. The CDR3 spells CASSVSGSGNTIYF. The DNA for the CDR3 is TGTGCCAGCAGCGTCAGCGGCTCTGGAAACACCATATATTTT. Using reference TRBV9 and TRBJ1-3 for the parts outside the CDR3, the full variable domain is DSGVTQTPKHLITATGQRVTLRCSPRSGDLSVYWYQQSLDQGLQFLIQYYNGEERAKGNILERFSAQQFPDLHSELNLSSLELGDSALYFCASSVSGSGNTIYFGEGSWLTVV.

The chain couples TRBV7-2 to TRBJ2-7, with 14 bases fitting TRBD2. The trim removed 1 base at V and 9 bases at J, leaving 8 bases unmatched. The CDR3 spans 16 residues. CDR1 and CDR2 from the germline V gene are SGHTA and FQGNSA. CDR3 in amino acids: CASSLDPGTSGSAQYF. The CDR3 coding sequence is TGTGCCAGCAGCTTAGATCCCGGGACTAGCGGGAGTGCGCAGTACTTC.

The V and J genes are TRBV7-9 and TRBJ2-1; the match to TRBD2 covers 7 bases. This CDR3 is built from 15 residues. CDR1 is SEHNR, CDR2 FQNEAQ, per germline (reference sequence). The trim removed 4 bases at V and 4 bases at J, leaving 7 bases unmatched. CDR3 region: CASSSGTTPYNEQFF. CDR3 DNA: TGTGCCAGCAGCTCGGGGACTACTCCATACAATGAGCAGTTCTTC.

CDR3 DNA sequence: TGCAGCGTTGGGGCGCAGGGTGAAAAACTGTTTTTT. Its translation is CSVGAQGEKLFF. The chain couples TRBV29-1 to TRBJ1-4, with a possible D match to TRBD1 (5 bases). The V end lost 4 bases, the J end lost 7 bases, and 10 bases lay between the germline ends. Germline loops: CDR1 SQVTM, CDR2 ANQGSEA. CDR3 length: 12 amino acids.

The chain combines TRBV5-1 with TRBJ2-3, with 10 bases lining up with TRBD1. Germline CDR1 SGHRS, CDR2 YFSETQ. The CDR3 length is 16 residues. V was pared by 4 bases and J by 2 bases, with 7 bases of the junction left unmatched. This CDR3 is CASSRATGGLTDTQYF. The CDR3 DNA follows: TGCGCCAGCAGCAGGGCGACAGGGGGCCTCACAGATACGCAGTATTTT. Combining the CDR3 with reference TRBV5-1 and TRBJ2-3 gives the whole variable domain KAGVTQTPRYLIKTRGQQVTLSCSPISGHRSVSWYQQTPGQGLQFLFEYFSETQRNKGNFPGRFSGRQFSNSRSEMNVSTLELGDSALYLCASSRATGGLTDTQYFGPGTRLTVL.

Details on this clonotype: A junction end diverges from the germline sequence, so it may reflect a read error. The V and J genes are TRBV15 and TRBJ2-3, with 13 bases aligning to TRBD2. CDR1 and CDR2 (germline): LNHNV, YYDKDF (reference sequence). The CDR3 sequence is 19 residues long. In DNA, the CDR3 is TGTGCCACCTGCAGCTCCGGGACTAGCGGGACCGTTGTGGCAGATACGCAGTATTTT. Translation: CATCSSGTSGTVVADTQYF.

This clonotype has at least ten counts. This chain links TRBV4-1 with TRBJ2-4; 7 positions match TRBD2. V trimming: 1 base; J trimming: 6 bases; junction bases outside the gene matches: 6. From germline, CDR1 is MGHRA and CDR2 YSYEKL. The CDR3 has 15 amino acids. CDR3 sequence (DNA): TGCGCCAGCAGCCAAGCAACTAGCGAGGGAAACATTCAGTACTTC. Amino acid sequence: CASSQATSEGNIQYF.

Concerning this clonotype: This may be a read error, as it is one base from a much larger clone. The chain couples TRBV27 to TRBJ1-2; D might be TRBD1 (5 bases). The V gene's germline CDR1 is MNHEY and CDR2 SMNVEV (reference sequence). The CDR3 length is 13 residues. The CDR3 nucleotides are TGTGTCAGCAGTCCCACGGAAGGGGCGGGCTACACCTTC. It codes for CVSSPTEGAGYTF.

The table lists this clonotype with many counts. In nucleotides, the CDR3 is TGTGCCAGCAGGAGTAGCCTCCAAGAGACCCAGTACTTC. Amino acid sequence: CASRSSLQETQYF. The chain employs TRBV25-1 and TRBJ2-5, with no clear D. CDR1 and CDR2 (germline): MGHDK, SYGVNS. Trimming pared 6 bases from V and 1 base from J, leaving 9 bases between. The CDR3 loop spans 13 amino acids.

As to this clonotype: This sequence may be a read error, since a much larger clone differs from it by one base. The chain recombines TRBV19 with TRBJ2-5; the match to TRBD2 covers 9 bases. J was trimmed by 11 bases and V by 3 bases; bases with no gene match: 13. Looked up from germline, CDR1 is LNHDA and CDR2 is SQIVND (reference sequence). This CDR3 comprises 15 residues. In nucleotides, the CDR3 is TGTGCCAGTAGTATCGGCGGGAGGGCCGCTGATGAGCAGTACTTC. This encodes CASSIGGRAADEQYF.

Concerning this clonotype: Relative to the germline gene, one junction end is altered; a read error may explain this. The rearrangement uses TRBV4-1 and TRBJ1-1; TRBD1 is a possible D gene (6 bases). There are 13 residues in the CDR3. Germline CDR1 and CDR2: MGHRA and YSYEKL. For the CDR3, the DNA is TGCGCCAGCAGCCTAACGGGGGCCCCAGAAGTTTTCTTT. This encodes CASSLTGAPEVFF.

This clonotype was seen a handful of times. The chain recombines TRBV21-1 with TRBJ2-7; TRBD1 is taken as the D call from the table, unchecked against the DNA. TRBV21-1 is described as a pseudogene. The CDR3 is made up of 18 amino acids. The CDR3 is CASSKPGPRTPVNYEQYF. The CDR3 coding sequence is TGTGCCAGCAGCAAACCAGGTCCGAGGACACCGGTTAACTACGAGCAGTACTTC.

The rearrangement links TRBV18 to TRBJ2-3; TRBD2 aligns across 8 bases. The germline CDR1 and CDR2 sequences are KGHSH and LQKENI. CDR3 size: 13 residues. V gave up 8 bases and J gave up 7 bases; unmatched junction bases: 8. This CDR3 reads CASMSGGRNTQYF. Here the CDR3 DNA reads TGTGCCAGCATGAGCGGGGGCAGAAATACGCAGTATTTT.

This clonotype was seen repeatedly, ten times or more. The chain uses TRBV4-2 and TRBJ2-3; 8 bases match TRBD2. The length of the CDR3 is 17 residues. Germline V gives CDR1 LGHNA, CDR2 YNFKEQ. With 0 bases clipped from V and 6 bases from J, the junction kept 11 bases outside the gene matches. CDR3: CASSQEWSGSGPDTQYF. The CDR3 DNA reads TGTGCCAGCAGCCAAGAATGGAGCGGGAGTGGTCCTGATACGCAGTATTTT.

This clonotype was picked up a small number of times. This sequence joins TRBV2 and TRBJ2-2; 10 bases align to TRBD1. Germline lookup yields CDR1 SNHLY and CDR2 FYNNEI. Trimming cost V 10 bases and J 2 bases; bases outside gene matches: 4. There are 14 residues in the CDR3. CDR3 in amino acids: CATRTGGNTGELFF. CDR3 coding DNA: TGTGCCACCCGGACAGGGGGAAACACCGGGGAGCTGTTTTTT.

This clonotype was counted at least ten times. The chain employs TRBV12-3 or TRBV12-4 and TRBJ1-1, with D maybe TRBD1 (6 bases). This CDR3 is 14 amino acids long. V lost 4 bases to trimming and J lost 1 base, with 10 bases between them. In nucleotides, the CDR3 is TGTGCCAGCAGTTCATCGGACAGGAACACTGAAGCTTTCTTT. Residues: CASSSSDRNTEAFF.

The chain combines TRBV13 with TRBJ2-5; TRBD1 might be the D (5 bases). The DNA end lines up better with TRBJ2-7; the J call may be wrong. The germline CDR1 and CDR2 sequences are PRHDT and FYEKMQ (reference sequence). The CDR3 is 12 amino acids. For the CDR3, the DNA is TGTGCCAGCAGCACCAAGGGGTACGAGCAGTACTTC. Translated, it gives CASSTKGYEQYF.